These 22 T cell receptor beta chains share one sample of origin, sequenced in a study of shared clonotypes between healthy human individuals. The protocol was immunoSEQ multiplex PCR, while the TCRdb copy is restricted to in-frame clones and leaves out a portion. Among around 1.9 million clones listed, around 93% were seen once. In the naive CD8 group, cells lacked CD45RO and were positively selected for CCR7, so terminally differentiated effector memory CD45RA+ cells were left out. Sequencing was carried out using naive CD8+ T cells from PBMCs. These TCRs come from a man aged 18 to 30 in good health. Some clones in this sample may be carry-over from other donors' samples.

V usage is TRBV2 and J usage is TRBJ2-7; D is perhaps TRBD1 (6 bases). The CDR3 loop spans 12 amino acids. CDR1 SNHLY and CDR2 FYNNEI come from the germline V gene. The CDR3 loop reads CGGQGLSYEQYF. The DNA for the CDR3 is TGTGGCGGCCAGGGGTTATCCTACGAGCAGTACTTC.

The CDR3 bases are TGTGCCAGCAGTCCGACAGGGTTGGACACTGAAGCTTTCTTT. Translated: CASSPTGLDTEAFF. The chain is built from TRBV6-5 and TRBJ1-1; 7 positions agree with TRBD1. The V gene's germline CDR1 is MNHEY and CDR2 SVGAGI. The CDR3 is made up of 14 amino acids. The junction had 6 bases not matched to a gene; V was cut back by 5 bases and J by 3 bases.

The J gene is TRBJ1-1, the V gene TRBV9; TRBD1 matches 7 bases. J lost 3 bases, V lost 4 bases, and 9 bases had no gene match. Looked up from germline, CDR1 is SGDLS and CDR2 is YYNGEE. This CDR3 is built from 15 residues. The CDR3, as DNA: TGTGCCAGCAGCCCCTGGACAGGCCTGGACACTGAAGCTTTCTTT. Amino acids: CASSPWTGLDTEAFF. Filled out from reference TRBV9 and TRBJ1-1, the complete variable domain reads DSGVTQTPKHLITATGQRVTLRCSPRSGDLSVYWYQQSLDQGLQFLIQYYNGEERAKGNILERFSAQQFPDLHSELNLSSLELGDSALYFCASSPWTGLDTEAFFGQGTRLTVV.

In DNA, the CDR3 is TGTGCCAGCAGCTATAACCAGGGCAGTGGCTACACCTTC. Translated, it gives CASSYNQGSGYTF. V usage is TRBV9 and J usage is TRBJ1-2; a possible D gene is TRBD1 (5 bases). There are 13 residues in the CDR3. The V end was cut by 4 bases, the J end by 7 bases, with 14 bases between. Germline V gene lookup returns CDR1 SGDLS and CDR2 YYNGEE.

This chain links TRBV7-3 with TRBJ2-1; 10 bases are a match to TRBD2. Germline V gives CDR1 SGHTA, CDR2 FQGTGA. The CDR3 is 15 residues long. V trimming: 2 bases; J trimming: 5 bases; junction bases outside the gene matches: 3. The CDR3 here is CASSLLAGANNEQFF. CDR3 sequence (DNA): TGTGCCAGCAGCTTACTAGCGGGAGCTAACAATGAGCAGTTCTTC.

Here the CDR3 reads CASSVVGGPSTDTQYF. The CDR3 DNA sequence: TGTGCCAGCAGCGTAGTGGGCGGGCCGAGCACAGATACGCAGTATTTT. V usage is TRBV9 and J usage is TRBJ2-3, with D perhaps matching TRBD2 (5 bases). The ends were cut back, 0 bases at V and 0 bases at J, with 11 bases in the middle. CDR3 length: 16 amino acids. From germline, CDR1 is SGDLS and CDR2 YYNGEE.

About this clone itself: The sample contains more than one DNA sequence encoding this CDR3. V usage is TRBV27 and J usage is TRBJ1-2, with no clear D. Per the germline V gene, CDR1 is MNHEY and CDR2 is SMNVEV (reference sequence). The CDR3 is 13 amino acids. Trimming shortened V by 3 bases and J by 4 bases, and 9 bases separated the two germline ends. This chain's CDR3 is CASSFSRSYGYTF. CDR3 DNA sequence: TGTGCCAGCAGTTTTTCCAGGTCCTATGGCTACACCTTC.

This chain links TRBV7-9 with TRBJ2-5; tentatively, D is TRBD2 (5 bases). CDR1 SEHNR and CDR2 FQNEAQ come from the germline V gene (reference sequence). Trimming cost V 4 bases and J 3 bases, with 24 bases left between them. The CDR3 runs 18 residues. The CDR3 spells CASSSLAPAGHNEETQYF. The CDR3 DNA follows: TGTGCCAGCAGCTCTCTAGCCCCGGCCGGGCACAATGAAGAGACCCAGTACTTC.

V and J are TRBV27 and TRBJ1-2, with TRBD1 matching over 9 bases. The CDR3 is 15 amino acids. Trimming at V came to 6 bases and at J to 0 bases, leaving 5 bases not matched to a gene. From germline, CDR1 is MNHEY and CDR2 SMNVEV (reference sequence). CDR3 sequence (DNA): TGTGCCAGCAGAATCACAGGGGGCCCTAACTATGGCTACACCTTC. The encoded protein is CASRITGGPNYGYTF.

The chain recombines TRBV27 with TRBJ2-3, with D unclear. The length of the CDR3 is 15 residues. Per the germline V gene, CDR1 is MNHEY and CDR2 is SMNVEV (reference sequence). Trimming stripped 3 bases from V and 2 bases from J, with 12 bases between. As DNA, the CDR3 is TGTGCCAGCAGTTTCGATAGTGGAATCACAGATACGCAGTATTTT. Translated, it gives CASSFDSGITDTQYF.

The V gene is TRBV28, the J gene TRBJ2-7; TRBD1 matches 7 bases. The CDR3 has 11 amino acids. V trimming: 10 bases; J trimming: 6 bases; junction bases outside the gene matches: 6. Germline V gene sequence: CDR1 MDHEN, CDR2 SYDVKM. CDR3 DNA: TGTGCCACCCAGACAGGGCTCGAGCAGTACTTC. Its protein is CATQTGLEQYF.

This clone was recorded a few times. V usage is TRBV27 and J usage is TRBJ2-6; a possible D gene is TRBD1 (6 bases). The CDR3 spans 15 residues. CDR1 MNHEY and CDR2 SMNVEV come from the germline V gene (reference sequence). Trimming stripped 4 bases from V and 0 bases from J, with 7 bases between. The CDR3 loop reads CASSWTASGANVLTF. The CDR3 nucleotides read TGTGCCAGCAGTTGGACAGCCTCTGGGGCCAACGTCCTGACTTTC.

For this clone: Other DNA sequences from this sample encode an identical CDR3 as well. The rearrangement uses TRBV29-1 and TRBJ1-2; weak D call: TRBD1 (5 bases). Trimming took off 6 bases at V and 2 bases at J, with 7 bases between the two ends. This CDR3 region has 11 residues. CDR1 SQVTM and CDR2 ANQGSEA come from the germline V gene. The CDR3 bases are TGCAGCGTCGCAGGGAACTATGGCTACACCTTC. It specifies CSVAGNYGYTF.

This chain links TRBV19 with TRBJ2-7; no clear D. The CDR3 consists of 13 residues. Germline-derived CDR1 and CDR2 are LNHDA and SQIVND (reference sequence). V lost 5 bases and J lost 4, with 12 bases in between. The CDR3: CASSWETGYEQYF. In nucleotides, the CDR3 is TGTGCCAGTAGTTGGGAAACTGGGTACGAGCAGTACTTC.

The chain is built from TRBV27 and TRBJ2-1; TRBD1 might be the D (5 bases). The V end lost 4 bases, the J end lost 9 bases, and 16 bases lay between the germline ends. CDR3 length: 14 residues. Germline-derived CDR1 and CDR2 are MNHEY and SMNVEV (reference sequence). DNA of the CDR3: TGTGCCAGCAGTTCCCAGACAGCAACAAGTGAGCAGTTCTTC. Protein product: CASSSQTATSEQFF.

The rearrangement links TRBV30 to TRBJ2-1; D is tentatively TRBD1 or TRBD2 (5 bases each). The V end was cut by 4 bases, the J end by 6 bases, with 13 bases between. The CDR3 runs 13 residues. Germline V gene sequence: CDR1 GTSNPN, CDR2 SVGIG (reference sequence). The CDR3 here is CAWTPGRGNEQFF. CDR3 sequence (DNA): TGTGCCTGGACCCCGGGACGTGGCAATGAGCAGTTCTTC.

This CDR3 reads CASSLGAGGGQPQHF. CDR3 DNA: TGTGCCAGCAGTTTAGGGGCGGGGGGAGGTCAGCCCCAGCATTTT. The rearrangement joins TRBV27 to TRBJ1-5; TRBD1 is a possible D gene (5 bases). The CDR3 runs 15 residues. Germline CDR1 reads MNHEY; CDR2 reads SMNVEV (reference sequence). Trimming took off 2 bases at V and 6 bases at J, with 14 bases between the two ends.

V gene TRBV6-1 combines with J gene TRBJ1-1; D call uncertain. Germline V gene sequence: CDR1 MNHNS, CDR2 SASEGT. This CDR3 spans 14 amino acids. V lost 5 bases and J 4 bases, leaving 14 bases between the germline ends. Written as DNA, the CDR3 is TGTGCCAGCAGTCCCCGTAGCAGCGGCACTGAAGCTTTCTTT. Translating gives CASSPRSSGTEAFF.

This chain uses TRBV5-1 with TRBJ1-1; D might be TRBD1 (5 bases). Trimming stripped 3 bases from V and 4 bases from J, with 7 bases between. The germline V gene encodes CDR1 SGHRS and CDR2 YFSETQ. The CDR3 is 12 residues long. CDR3 protein: CASSWQGTEAFF. The CDR3 coding sequence is TGCGCCAGCAGCTGGCAGGGCACTGAAGCTTTCTTT.

V gene TRBV28 combines with J gene TRBJ2-7, with D possibly TRBD1 on 6 matching bases. Germline CDR1 and CDR2: MDHEN and SYDVKM. This CDR3 is 14 amino acids long. Trimming cost V 3 bases and J 4 bases, with 13 bases left between them. CDR3 in amino acids: CASSFGRGRYEQYF. In nucleotides, the CDR3 is TGTGCCAGCAGTTTCGGCAGGGGCAGATACGAGCAGTACTTC.

The chain combines TRBV7-2 with TRBJ2-7; a weak D match, TRBD1 (6 bases). There are 15 residues in the CDR3. Deletions cut 1 base from V and 2 bases from J, with 12 bases between. Looked up from germline, CDR1 is SGHTA and CDR2 is FQGNSA. CDR3 in DNA: TGTGCCAGCAGCTTAGTTGGGGGCGGCCCCTACGAGCAGTACTTC. It is translated as CASSLVGGGPYEQYF.

V gene TRBV11-3 combines with J gene TRBJ1-4; D gene unclear. V gave up 0 bases and J gave up 7 bases, with 15 bases separating them. Germline loops: CDR1 SGHNT, CDR2 YENEEA. This CDR3 is built from 16 residues. Written as DNA, the CDR3 is TGTGCCAGCAGCTTAGAGCTCTTCCCGAAGGGTGAAAAACTGTTTTTT. It codes for CASSLELFPKGEKLFF.